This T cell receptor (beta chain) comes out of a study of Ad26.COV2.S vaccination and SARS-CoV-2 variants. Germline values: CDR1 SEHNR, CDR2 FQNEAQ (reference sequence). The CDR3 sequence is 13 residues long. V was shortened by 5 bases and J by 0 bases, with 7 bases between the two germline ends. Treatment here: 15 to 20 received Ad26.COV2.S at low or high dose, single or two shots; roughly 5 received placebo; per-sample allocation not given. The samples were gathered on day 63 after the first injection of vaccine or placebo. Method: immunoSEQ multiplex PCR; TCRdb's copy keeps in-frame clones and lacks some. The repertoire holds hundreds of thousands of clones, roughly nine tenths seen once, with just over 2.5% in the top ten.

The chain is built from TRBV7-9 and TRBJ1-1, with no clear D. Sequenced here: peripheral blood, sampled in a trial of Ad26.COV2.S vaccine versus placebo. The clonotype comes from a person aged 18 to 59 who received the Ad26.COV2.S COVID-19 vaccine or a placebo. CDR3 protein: CASSLGMNTEAFF. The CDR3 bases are TGTGCCAGCAGCCTGGGAATGAACACTGAAGCTTTCTTT.